This T cell receptor (beta chain) was profiled in a study of blood T cell repertoires in COVID-19. Across the whole study: Collection of acute and convalescent COVID-19 samples took place in the United States, Italy and Spain.

Sequencing used immunoSEQ multiplex PCR; TCRdb keeps in-frame clones, though not all of them. The profile shows some 120,000 clones, around 87% of them singletons. Germline V lookup: CDR1 SGHRS, CDR2 YFSETQ. The CDR3 is 16 amino acids. The ends lost 4 bases at V and 1 base at J; junction bases unmatched: 9. Sequences were obtained from peripheral blood. The gene calls are TRBV5-1 and TRBJ2-3; 7 bases match TRBD2. The sequence came from a woman aged 50 to 60 who had recovered from COVID-19. The CDR3 DNA is TGCGCCAGCAGCGCAGGACTAGGGTTCGGCACAGATACGCAGTATTTT. This encodes CASSAGLGFGTDTQYF.